Shown below are 10 T cell receptor beta chains from a single sample sequenced in a study of blood T cell repertoires in COVID-19. Sequenced by immunoSEQ multiplex PCR; TCRdb stores in-frame clones only, minus some. The repertoire holds roughly 520,000 clones, roughly 90% seen once, with 1.5% to 2% in the top ten. The material sequenced was PBMCs or T cells enriched from blood (not recorded which). These TCRs come from a middle-aged woman who had recovered from COVID-19.

The gene calls are TRBV19 and TRBJ2-3; 10 positions agree with TRBD2. The CDR3 is 14 residues long. J lost 7 bases, V lost 5 bases, and 6 bases had no gene match. Per the germline V gene, CDR1 is LNHDA and CDR2 is SQIVND (reference sequence). CDR3 amino acids: CASSSLAGAYTQYF. DNA for the CDR3: TGTGCCAGTAGTTCGCTAGCGGGAGCGTATACGCAGTATTTT.

This clone was seen a handful of times. The chain combines TRBV3-1 (or the pseudogene TRBV3-2) with TRBJ1-3; D not resolved. V was trimmed by 2 bases and J by 0 bases, leaving 14 bases between them. Germline V CDR1 and CDR2: LGHDT, YNNKEL (reference sequence). The CDR3 covers 17 residues. The CDR3 spells CASSQLVKEYSGNTIYF. CDR3 sequence (DNA): TGTGCCAGCAGCCAATTGGTCAAGGAGTACTCTGGAAACACCATATATTTT.

The chain is built from TRBV5-1 and TRBJ2-7, with D possibly matching TRBD2 (6 bases). Trimming pared 4 bases from V and 7 bases from J, leaving 21 bases between. Per the germline V gene, CDR1 is SGHRS and CDR2 is YFSETQ. This CDR3 spans 15 amino acids. The CDR3 loop is CASSLRDGGGGEQYF. The CDR3 DNA reads TGCGCCAGCAGCCTGAGGGACGGGGGAGGAGGGGAGCAGTACTTC.

As regards this clone: This may come from a read error, since a much larger clone is one base off. The sample has other DNA sequences that encode this CDR3 too. This sequence joins TRBV30 and TRBJ1-6, with D hard to call. The CDR3 contains 13 residues. Germline CDR1 and CDR2: GTSNPN and SVGIG (reference sequence). The V end lost 3 bases, the J end lost 5 bases, and 8 bases lay between the germline ends. CDR3 DNA sequence: TGTGCCTGGAGCGAAACAGATAATTCACCCCTCCACTTT. This gives the protein CAWSETDNSPLHF.

V is TRBV7-2 and J is TRBJ2-7, with a weak D call TRBD2 (6 bases). Germline V CDR1 and CDR2: SGHTA, FQGNSA. Trimming removed 3 bases from V and 4 bases from J, with 16 bases in between. The CDR3 consists of 15 residues. CDR3 region: CASSFRLEGPYEQYF. In DNA form, the CDR3 reads TGTGCCAGCAGCTTCCGACTAGAAGGCCCATACGAGCAGTACTTC.

The V call is TRBV3-1 (or the pseudogene TRBV3-2), the J call TRBJ1-3; D is unclear. CDR1 LGHDT and CDR2 YNNKEL come from the germline V gene (reference sequence). The length of the CDR3 is 16 residues. The V end was cut by 0 bases, the J end by 3 bases, with 12 bases between. The CDR3 loop reads CASSQDDRGIGNTIYF. CDR3 DNA: TGTGCCAGCAGCCAAGATGATCGGGGAATTGGAAACACCATATATTTT.

The chain links TRBV7-9 to TRBJ1-2; 9 bases line up with TRBD1. The V and J ends lost 5 bases and 7 bases, in that order; junction bases with no gene match: 17. Germline lookup yields CDR1 SEHNR and CDR2 FQNEAQ (reference sequence). The CDR3 has 17 residues. The CDR3 reads CASSQGLARTGEFGYTF. CDR3 nucleotide sequence: TGTGCCAGCAGCCAAGGGTTGGCGAGGACAGGGGAGTTTGGCTACACCTTC.

V gene TRBV7-2 combines with J gene TRBJ2-7; no firm D call. Germline CDR1 is SGHTA and CDR2 is FQGNSA. The CDR3 sequence is 13 residues long. V was pared by 1 base and J by 4 bases, with 8 bases between. CDR3 residues: CASSLGSVYEQYF. In nucleotides, the CDR3 is TGTGCCAGCAGCTTAGGTTCGGTATACGAGCAGTACTTC.

This clone was counted a single time. V is TRBV7-9 and J is TRBJ2-1; a possible D gene is TRBD1 (5 bases). The germline V and J ends were trimmed by 2 bases and 7 bases, with 24 bases remaining between them. This CDR3 is 18 amino acids long. Per germline, CDR1 SEHNR and CDR2 FQNEAQ (reference sequence). The CDR3 coding sequence is TGTGCCAGCAGCTTAACGGAGACCGAGTTGGGGCTTGGGAATGAGCAGTTCTTC. Its protein is CASSLTETELGLGNEQFF.

This rearrangement joins TRBV16 to TRBJ1-1, with TRBD1 as a possible D gene (5 bases). Between the trimmed V and J ends, which lost 4 bases and 4 bases, there was a span of 10 bases. The CDR3 contains 13 residues. Germline CDR1 and CDR2: KGHSY and FQNENV. In DNA form, the CDR3 reads TGTGCCAGCAGCCCCGCCCAGGGCACTGAAGCTTTCTTT. This sequence encodes CASSPAQGTEAFF.